The source of this T cell receptor beta chain is a study of technical replicates of blood from a few donors. The CDR3 totals 15 residues. Germline CDR1 MNHEY, CDR2 SVGAGI. V lost 0 bases to trimming and J lost 2 bases, with 10 bases between them. Here immunoSEQ multiplex PCR was the method, and the copy in TCRdb shows in-frame clones only, minus some. Altogether 45,000 to 65,000 clones are present, 85% to 95% being singletons, with the ten largest covering 0.22%. The receptor was isolated from a human donor in good health. Input material: T cells isolated from PBMCs. The rearrangement uses TRBV6-5 and TRBJ1-2; TRBD1 might be the D (6 bases). The DNA for the CDR3 is TGTGCCAGCAGTTACTCGACAGGCGCCAACTATGGCTACACCTTC. Translated, it gives CASSYSTGANYGYTF.